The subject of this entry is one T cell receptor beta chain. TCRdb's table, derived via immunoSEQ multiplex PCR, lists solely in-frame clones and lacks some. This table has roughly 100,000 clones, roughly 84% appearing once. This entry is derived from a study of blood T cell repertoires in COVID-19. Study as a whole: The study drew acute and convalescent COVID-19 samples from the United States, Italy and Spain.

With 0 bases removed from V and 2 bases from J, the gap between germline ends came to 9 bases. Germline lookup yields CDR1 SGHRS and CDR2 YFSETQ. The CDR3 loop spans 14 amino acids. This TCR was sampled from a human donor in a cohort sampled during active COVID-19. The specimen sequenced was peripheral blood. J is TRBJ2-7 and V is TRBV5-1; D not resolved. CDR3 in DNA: TGCGCCAGCAGCTTGGCCGACGGAGCCTACGAGCAGTACTTC. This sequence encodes CASSLADGAYEQYF.